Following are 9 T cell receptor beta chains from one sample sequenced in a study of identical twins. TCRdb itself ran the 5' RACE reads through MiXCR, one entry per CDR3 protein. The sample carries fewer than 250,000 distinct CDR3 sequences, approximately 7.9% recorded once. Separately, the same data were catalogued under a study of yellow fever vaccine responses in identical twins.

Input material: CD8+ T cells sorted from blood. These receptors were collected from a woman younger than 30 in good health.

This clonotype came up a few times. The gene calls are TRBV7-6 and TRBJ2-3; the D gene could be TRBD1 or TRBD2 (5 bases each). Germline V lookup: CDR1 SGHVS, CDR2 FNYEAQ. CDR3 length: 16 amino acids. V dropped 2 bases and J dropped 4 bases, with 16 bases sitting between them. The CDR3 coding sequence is TGTGCCAGCAGCTTAAACCCGGGGCCACGCTCAGATACGCAGTATTTT. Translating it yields CASSLNPGPRSDTQYF.

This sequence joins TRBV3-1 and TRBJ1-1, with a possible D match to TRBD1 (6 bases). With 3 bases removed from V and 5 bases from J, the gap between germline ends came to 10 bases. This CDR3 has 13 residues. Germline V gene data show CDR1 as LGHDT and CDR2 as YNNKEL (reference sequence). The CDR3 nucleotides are TGTGCCAGCAGCCAGTCCCAGGGGACTGAAGCTTTCTTT. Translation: CASSQSQGTEAFF.

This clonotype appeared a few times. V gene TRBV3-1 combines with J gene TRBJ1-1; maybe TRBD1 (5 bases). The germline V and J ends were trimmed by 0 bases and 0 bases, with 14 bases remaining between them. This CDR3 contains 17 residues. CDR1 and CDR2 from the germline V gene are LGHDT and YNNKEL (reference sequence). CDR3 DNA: TGTGCCAGCAGCCAAGAATACAGGAACTTGATGAACACTGAAGCTTTCTTT. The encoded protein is CASSQEYRNLMNTEAFF.

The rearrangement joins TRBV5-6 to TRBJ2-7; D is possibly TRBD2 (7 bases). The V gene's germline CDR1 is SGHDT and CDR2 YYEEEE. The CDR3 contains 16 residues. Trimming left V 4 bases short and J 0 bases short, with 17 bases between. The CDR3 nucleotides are TGTGCCAGCAGCACCTGGGGGGGCCGGGACTCCTACGAGCAGTACTTC. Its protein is CASSTWGGRDSYEQYF.

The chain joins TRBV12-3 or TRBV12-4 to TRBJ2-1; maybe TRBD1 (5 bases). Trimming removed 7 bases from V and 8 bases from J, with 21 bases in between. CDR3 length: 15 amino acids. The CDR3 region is CASNIQGPLADEQFF. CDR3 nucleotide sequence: TGTGCCAGCAACATCCAGGGTCCCCTTGCGGATGAGCAGTTCTTC.

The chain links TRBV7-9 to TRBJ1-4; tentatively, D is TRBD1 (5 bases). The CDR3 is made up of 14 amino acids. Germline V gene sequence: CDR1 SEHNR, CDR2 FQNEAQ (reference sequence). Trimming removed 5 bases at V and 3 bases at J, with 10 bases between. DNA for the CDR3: TGTGCCAGCAGCCCGGACACCTCTAATGAAAAACTGTTTTTT. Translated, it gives CASSPDTSNEKLFF.

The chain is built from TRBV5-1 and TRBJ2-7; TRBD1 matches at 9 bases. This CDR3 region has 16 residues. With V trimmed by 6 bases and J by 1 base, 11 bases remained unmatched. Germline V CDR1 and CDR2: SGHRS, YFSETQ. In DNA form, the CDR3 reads TGCGCCAGCACGGAATCTTCGGGACAGGGTTCCTACGAGCAGTACTTC. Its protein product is CASTESSGQGSYEQYF.

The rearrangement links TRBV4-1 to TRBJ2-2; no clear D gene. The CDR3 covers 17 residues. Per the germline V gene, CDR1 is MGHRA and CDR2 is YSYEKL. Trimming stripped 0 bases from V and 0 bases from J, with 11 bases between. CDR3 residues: CASSQEPVPPNTGELFF. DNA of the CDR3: TGCGCCAGCAGCCAAGAGCCGGTGCCCCCGAACACCGGGGAGCTGTTTTTT.

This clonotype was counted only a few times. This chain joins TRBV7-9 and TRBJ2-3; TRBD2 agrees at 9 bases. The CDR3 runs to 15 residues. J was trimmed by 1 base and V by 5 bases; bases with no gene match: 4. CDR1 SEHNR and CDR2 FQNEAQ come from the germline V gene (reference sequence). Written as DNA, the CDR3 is TGTGCCAGCAGCCCACAGCGGGGGGGCACAGATACGCAGTATTTT. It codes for CASSPQRGGTDTQYF.